This T cell receptor (beta chain) came from a study of spatial heterogeneity in lung cancer. Study-wide results and limits: Ubiquitous expanded tumor TCRs were observed in blood more at resection than follow-up.

Documented time point: sample taken at primary tumor resection. Whole RNA obtained from tumor, nontumor lung or frozen PBMC underwent sequencing without sorting. The donors, 70 to 80 patients with untreated early-stage non-small cell lung cancer, provided the samples. From the 5' RACE reads, TCRdb called clonotypes with MiXCR, one entry per CDR3 protein. The sample lists 14,000 to 15,000 distinct CDR3 sequences, 10% to 12% occurring once. Turning to this clonotype: Its antigen is as yet unknown.

CDR3 length: 16 residues. CDR1 and CDR2 (germline): DFQATT, SNEGSKA (reference sequence). V was trimmed by 8 bases and J by 2 bases, leaving 21 bases between them. The sequence came from a female donor with early-stage non-small cell lung cancer. The rearrangement links TRBV20-1 to TRBJ2-2; the D is unclear. Sequencing was performed on PBMCs, taken at surgery. The CDR3 here is CSTTAGSSRNTGELFF. CDR3 in DNA: TGCAGTACCACTGCCGGGTCCTCCCGAAACACCGGGGAGCTGTTTTTT.